Below are 7 T cell receptor beta chains sequenced from a single sample in a study of blood T cell repertoires in COVID-19. Sequencing was performed with immunoSEQ multiplex PCR; in TCRdb, only in-frame clones are kept and a portion is missing. The top ten clones hold roughly 10% of a sample with roughly 200,000 clones, about 81% of them seen once. The sequenced material came from peripheral blood. The receptors were gathered from a woman of 80 years or more with COVID-19, enrolled during active disease.

The J gene is TRBJ1-6, the V gene TRBV19; 10 bases fit TRBD1. Germline V lookup: CDR1 LNHDA, CDR2 SQIVND (reference sequence). The CDR3 totals 14 residues. V shed 6 bases and J 7 bases; nucleotides not matched to a gene: 3. The CDR3 region is CASSPTGGNSPLHF. CDR3 in DNA: TGTGCCAGTAGCCCGACAGGGGGCAATTCACCCCTCCACTTT.

This chain uses TRBV5-1 with TRBJ2-4; D might be TRBD2 (6 bases). V lost 1 base and J lost 6, with 11 bases in between. Germline V lookup: CDR1 SGHRS, CDR2 YFSETQ. The CDR3 loop spans 14 amino acids. The CDR3 region has the DNA TGCGCCAGCAGCTTGTCCGGGAGAGGAAACATTCAGTACTTC. Translation: CASSLSGRGNIQYF. Based on the CDR3 plus reference TRBV5-1 and TRBJ2-4, the full variable domain is KAGVTQTPRYLIKTRGQQVTLSCSPISGHRSVSWYQQTPGQGLQFLFEYFSETQRNKGNFPGRFSGRQFSNSRSEMNVSTLELGDSALYLCASSLSGRGNIQYFGAGTRLSVL.

Only one count was recorded for this clone. The V and J genes are TRBV5-1 and TRBJ1-4; 9 nucleotides match TRBD1. With V trimmed by 4 bases and J by 7 bases, 8 bases remained unmatched. Looked up from germline, CDR1 is SGHRS and CDR2 is YFSETQ. This CDR3 is built from 15 residues. CDR3 sequence: CASSLLQGASEKLFF. DNA of the CDR3: TGCGCCAGCAGCCTGCTACAGGGGGCGAGTGAAAAACTGTTTTTT.

V gene TRBV10-1 combines with J gene TRBJ2-7; D gene uncertain. With 5 bases removed from V and 3 bases from J, the gap between germline ends came to 14 bases. The V gene's germline CDR1 is WNHNN and CDR2 SYGVQD (reference sequence). The CDR3 consists of 14 residues. The CDR3 DNA follows: TGCGCCAGCAGTCATGCGACATATTACTACGAGCAGTACTTC. Its protein is CASSHATYYYEQYF.

This clone was detected a few times. V is TRBV4-2 and J is TRBJ2-3, with D perhaps matching TRBD2 (6 bases). Trimming pared 4 bases from V and 3 bases from J, leaving 20 bases between. The CDR3 has 17 residues. Looked up from germline, CDR1 is LGHNA and CDR2 is YNFKEQ. In nucleotides, the CDR3 is TGTGCCAGCAGCCGCTTCGGAGGGTCCAGGGAAACAGATACGCAGTATTTT. Translation gives CASSRFGGSRETDTQYF.

This chain connects TRBV6-2 or TRBV6-3 to TRBJ2-7; 7 nucleotides match TRBD2. Germline CDR1 MNHEY, CDR2 SVGEGT. J lost 2 bases, V lost 4 bases, and 5 bases had no gene match. The CDR3 sequence is 14 residues long. CDR3 in amino acids: CASSLGGATYEQYF. The CDR3, as DNA: TGTGCCAGCAGTTTGGGAGGGGCCACCTACGAGCAGTACTTC.

This sequence joins TRBV9 and TRBJ1-4; perhaps TRBD1 as D (6 bases). The germline V gene has CDR1 SGDLS and CDR2 YYNGEE. The length of the CDR3 is 15 residues. Trimming left V 3 bases short and J 3 bases short, with 12 bases between. The CDR3 DNA reads as TGTGCCAGCAGCGGATTGGGGGCCGCTAATGAAAAACTGTTTTTT. Translation gives CASSGLGAANEKLFF.